Listed here are 30 T cell receptor beta chains from one sample, sequenced in a study of blood T cell repertoires in COVID-19. Profiled with immunoSEQ multiplex PCR; TCRdb holds only in-frame clones, not every one. The top ten clones hold around 4% of a sample with about 260,000 clones, around four fifths of them seen once. Sequencing was carried out using peripheral blood. These receptors were collected from a man between 60 and 70 years old with acute or convalescent COVID-19.

For the CDR3, the DNA is TGCGCCAGCAGCTTAGACAGGTCTGGCTACACCTTC. Its translation: CASSLDRSGYTF. This chain connects TRBV5-1 to TRBJ1-2, with D maybe TRBD1 (6 bases). The germline gives CDR1 SGHRS, CDR2 YFSETQ. V lost 2 bases, J lost 7 bases, and 9 bases lay in between. This CDR3 is 12 amino acids long.

V usage is TRBV7-8 and J usage is TRBJ2-1; 14 positions agree with TRBD2. The V and J ends lost 6 bases and 10 bases, in that order; junction bases with no gene match: 5. This CDR3 has 14 amino acids. Germline V gene data show CDR1 as SGHVS and CDR2 as FQNEAQ. CDR3 loop: CASRQGTSGGEQFF. The DNA of the CDR3 is TGTGCCAGCAGACAAGGGACTAGCGGGGGCGAGCAGTTCTTC.

CDR3 region: CASSLRTSGFTDTQYF. CDR3 bases: TGTGCCAGCAGCTTAAGGACTAGCGGTTTCACAGATACGCAGTATTTT. The J gene is TRBJ2-3, the V gene TRBV13, with 10 bases lining up with TRBD2. The CDR3 sequence is 16 residues long. Germline CDR1 PRHDT, CDR2 FYEKMQ (reference sequence). J lost 2 bases, V lost 2 bases, and 4 bases had no gene match.

The chain couples TRBV19 to TRBJ2-5; D is uncertain. This CDR3 comprises 14 residues. CDR1 LNHDA and CDR2 SQIVND come from the germline V gene (reference sequence). With 6 bases removed from V and 2 bases from J, the gap between germline ends came to 13 bases. The CDR3 loop is CASRPGSKQETQYF. In nucleotides, the CDR3 is TGTGCCAGTAGACCCGGTAGCAAACAAGAGACCCAGTACTTC.

This clone was observed once. The chain joins TRBV2 to TRBJ2-7; 10 positions match TRBD1. The CDR3 spans 16 residues. V was pared by 7 bases and J by 4 bases, with 13 bases of the junction left unmatched. Germline CDR1 and CDR2: SNHLY and FYNNEI. For the CDR3, the DNA is TGTGCCAGCATCAAAGGACAGGGGGGGCCCTTATACGAGCAGTACTTC. Its translation: CASIKGQGGPLYEQYF.

The J gene is TRBJ2-1, the V gene TRBV5-1, with D possibly TRBD2 on 6 matching bases. This CDR3 is 16 amino acids long. Looked up from germline, CDR1 is SGHRS and CDR2 is YFSETQ. Trimming removed 4 bases at V and 3 bases at J, with 17 bases between. CDR3 nucleotides: TGCGCCAGCAGCGACACCCGACTAGGAAACTACAATGAGCAGTTCTTC. It codes for CASSDTRLGNYNEQFF.

The rearrangement links TRBV3-1 (or the pseudogene TRBV3-2) to TRBJ2-5; D gene ambiguous. Deletions cut 4 bases from V and 5 bases from J, with 8 bases between. Germline V lookup: CDR1 LGHDT, CDR2 YNNKEL (reference sequence). CDR3 length: 12 amino acids. In DNA, the CDR3 is TGTGCCAGCAGCCCATACTTCGAGACCCAGTACTTC. The encoded protein is CASSPYFETQYF.

With regard to this clone: This CDR3 is also generated by other DNA sequences in the sample. This rearrangement joins TRBV12-3 or TRBV12-4 to TRBJ1-1, with D unresolved. Trimming took 4 bases from V and 0 from J, leaving 6 bases between them. CDR3 length: 13 residues. The CDR3, as DNA: TGTGCCAGCAGTTCAACAGTGAACACTGAAGCTTTCTTT. This gives the protein CASSSTVNTEAFF.

This clone was recorded once. The same CDR3 arises from other DNA sequences in this sample as well. J is TRBJ1-1 and V is TRBV18; D unresolved. V lost 2 bases and J 0 bases, leaving 4 bases between the germline ends. The CDR3 loop spans 13 amino acids. CDR1 is KGHSH and CDR2 is LQKENI in the germline V gene. The CDR3 DNA follows: TGTGCCAGCTCACCAGGGCTGAACACTGAAGCTTTCTTT. This sequence encodes CASSPGLNTEAFF.

This chain uses TRBV28 with TRBJ2-7; 7 nucleotides agree with TRBD2. The CDR3 is made up of 16 amino acids. Germline V gene data show CDR1 as MDHEN and CDR2 as SYDVKM. J lost 1 base, V lost 7 bases, and 13 bases had no gene match. CDR3 sequence (DNA): TGTGCCAGCACTACGGGGGGTAGCGGTTTTTCCTACGAGCAGTACTTC. Translating gives CASTTGGSGFSYEQYF.

Details on this clone: The junction shows a germline mismatch at one end, possibly a read error. The chain couples TRBV10-3 to TRBJ2-7; D is possibly TRBD2 (6 bases). The CDR3 is 11 amino acids. Germline V gene lookup returns CDR1 ENHRY and CDR2 SYGVKD. The CDR3 DNA sequence: TGTGCCATCGGAGGGGCAGTTCAGTCCGTCTTC. Translating gives CAIGGAVQSVF.

In its sample, this clone was seen a few times. The CDR3 is CASRPSLAGATGSQYF. Written as DNA, the CDR3 is TGTGCCAGCAGGCCTTCACTAGCGGGGGCCACGGGGTCGCAGTATTTT. The J gene is TRBJ2-3, the V gene TRBV3-1 (or the pseudogene TRBV3-2); TRBD2 matches at 11 bases. The CDR3 runs 16 residues. Germline loops: CDR1 LGHDT, CDR2 YNNKEL (reference sequence). Germline trimming cut 6 bases from V and 10 bases from J; bases unmatched to any gene: 15.

V is TRBV19 and J is TRBJ1-5, with 9 bases fitting TRBD1. Germline V gives CDR1 LNHDA, CDR2 SQIVND (reference sequence). The trim removed 2 bases at V and 8 bases at J, leaving 4 bases unmatched. This CDR3 contains 14 residues. CDR3 DNA sequence: TGTGCCAGTAGTATAACAGGGGGCGCTGAGCCCCAGCATTTT. The encoded protein is CASSITGGAEPQHF. Supplemented by reference TRBV19 and TRBJ1-5, the full variable domain reads DGGITQSPKYLFRKEGQNVTLSCEQNLNHDAMYWYRQDPGQGLRLIYYSQIVNDFQKGDIAEGYSVSREKKESFPLTVTSAQKNPTAFYLCASSITGGAEPQHFGDGTRLSIL.

The chain joins TRBV19 to TRBJ2-5; D is possibly TRBD1 (5 bases). Germline CDR1 and CDR2: LNHDA and SQIVND (reference sequence). This CDR3 contains 13 residues. The V end was cut by 4 bases, the J end by 4 bases, with 10 bases between. The CDR3 DNA reads as TGTGCCAGTAGTAGACAGCTGAGAGAGACCCAGTACTTC. Translated: CASSRQLRETQYF.

This clone has only one observation. The gene calls are TRBV9 and TRBJ2-7; TRBD1 is a possible D gene (7 bases). The CDR3 loop spans 14 amino acids. Trimming took off 3 bases at V and 5 bases at J, with 15 bases between the two ends. The germline gives CDR1 SGDLS, CDR2 YYNGEE. The CDR3 DNA is TGTGCCAGCAGCGCACCCCAGGGGGGCGACGAGCAGTACTTC. Its translation: CASSAPQGGDEQYF. Filled out from reference TRBV9 and TRBJ2-7, the complete variable domain reads DSGVTQTPKHLITATGQRVTLRCSPRSGDLSVYWYQQSLDQGLQFLIQYYNGEERAKGNILERFSAQQFPDLHSELNLSSLELGDSALYFCASSAPQGGDEQYFGPGTRLTVT.

The V and J genes are TRBV27 and TRBJ2-2; 8 nucleotides agree with TRBD2. Germline CDR1 is MNHEY and CDR2 is SMNVEV (reference sequence). J gave up 4 bases and V 3 bases, and 4 bases lay outside the gene matches. The CDR3 contains 15 residues. CDR3 nucleotides: TGTGCCAGCAGTTTGGGGACTAGTGCCACCGGGGAGCTGTTTTTT. This translates into CASSLGTSATGELFF.

The chain has TRBV18 and TRBJ2-7, with D tentatively TRBD1 (5 bases). This CDR3 has 14 amino acids. V lost 3 bases and J 6 bases, leaving 15 bases between the germline ends. Looked up from germline, CDR1 is KGHSH and CDR2 is LQKENI. This CDR3 is CASSPQSRGLEQYF. The CDR3 nucleotides are TGTGCCAGCTCACCGCAATCTAGGGGCCTCGAGCAGTACTTC.

In its sample, this clone was seen once. The chain couples TRBV6-5 to TRBJ2-2; 9 nucleotides match TRBD2. There are 15 residues in the CDR3. CDR1 and CDR2 (germline): MNHEY, SVGAGI. The J segment lost 7 bases and the V segment lost 2 bases, leaving 5 bases of the junction unmatched. CDR3 bases: TGTGCCAGCAGTTACAGGCGGGGGGGCCTCGGGGAGCTGTTTTTT. It specifies CASSYRRGGLGELFF.

A single count supports this clone. This chain connects TRBV18 to TRBJ2-2; no definite D call. Trimming left V 5 bases short and J 6 bases short, with 10 bases between. CDR3 length: 13 residues. From germline, CDR1 is KGHSH and CDR2 LQKENI. DNA of the CDR3: TGTGCCAGCTCATACGCAGTCTCCGGGGAGCTGTTTTTT. It encodes CASSYAVSGELFF.

The chain joins TRBV2 to TRBJ2-1; the match to TRBD2 covers 12 bases. The CDR3 totals 15 residues. Germline assignment: CDR1 SNHLY and CDR2 FYNNEI. After removal of 4 bases from V and 9 bases from J, the junction contained 7 bases not matched to a gene. CDR3 sequence: CASSVSSGGAGEQFF. The DNA of the CDR3 is TGTGCCAGCAGTGTCTCTAGCGGGGGGGCCGGTGAGCAGTTCTTC. Full variable domain (missing parts from reference TRBV2 and TRBJ2-1): EPEVTQTPSHQVTQMGQEVILRCVPISNHLYFYWYRQILGQKVEFLVSFYNNEISEKSEIFDDQFSVERPDGSNFTLKIRSTKLEDSAMYFCASSVSSGGAGEQFFGPGTRLTVL.

This clone came up once. CDR3 region: CASGRQGHNTEAFF. As DNA, the CDR3 is TGTGCCAGCGGCCGACAGGGTCATAACACTGAAGCTTTCTTT. The chain recombines TRBV3-1 (or the pseudogene TRBV3-2) with TRBJ1-1, with 7 bases fitting TRBD1. CDR3 length equals 14 residues. The germline gives CDR1 LGHDT, CDR2 YNNKEL (reference sequence). V shed 8 bases, J shed 2 bases, and the junction held 8 bases outside the gene matches.

The V gene is TRBV5-1, the J gene TRBJ2-7; 9 nucleotides match TRBD1. Trimming took 6 bases from V and 0 from J; bases not matched to a gene: 10. The germline V gene has CDR1 SGHRS and CDR2 YFSETQ. CDR3 size: 16 residues. The CDR3 nucleotides are TGCGCCAGCACAGGGGGAACAGGGGGCCCCTCCTACGAGCAGTACTTC. Translating it yields CASTGGTGGPSYEQYF.

This rearrangement joins TRBV18 to TRBJ2-7; the D is unclear. CDR3 length equals 14 residues. Germline CDR1 KGHSH, CDR2 LQKENI. Trimming removed 2 bases at V and 0 bases at J, with 8 bases between. CDR3 loop: CASSPDTSSYEQYF. In DNA, the CDR3 is TGTGCCAGCTCACCAGACACCAGCTCCTACGAGCAGTACTTC.

The V call is TRBV11-2, the J call TRBJ1-2; no clear D gene. The V and J ends lost 5 bases and 4 bases respectively, with 11 bases between them. Germline assignment: CDR1 SGHAT and CDR2 FQNNGV. This CDR3 is built from 13 residues. CDR3 bases: TGTGCCAGCAGCCCCGGTGGACTCTATGGCTACACCTTC. Translating it yields CASSPGGLYGYTF.

J is TRBJ2-7 and V is TRBV5-1, with TRBD1 as a possible D gene (5 bases). The CDR3 has 15 amino acids. The germline V and J ends were trimmed by 0 bases and 2 bases, with 12 bases remaining between them. CDR1 SGHRS and CDR2 YFSETQ come from the germline V gene. CDR3 region: CASSLDPGYTYEQYF. CDR3 DNA sequence: TGCGCCAGCAGCTTGGATCCAGGGTATACCTACGAGCAGTACTTC.

DNA for the CDR3: TGTGCCAGCAGCCTGCAGGGACAGGGGAACTATGGCTACACCTTC. Translating it yields CASSLQGQGNYGYTF. The chain joins TRBV7-6 to TRBJ1-2, with 10 bases matching TRBD1. V dropped 5 bases and J dropped 2; count of bases not matched to a gene: 5. In germline, CDR1 is SGHVS, CDR2 FNYEAQ. The CDR3 is made up of 15 amino acids.

The chain uses TRBV15 and TRBJ2-3; 13 bases agree with TRBD2. CDR1 and CDR2 (germline): LNHNV, YYDKDF (reference sequence). The CDR3 has 18 amino acids. Trimming removed 1 base from V and 7 bases from J; junction bases left unmatched: 11. CDR3 nucleotide sequence: TGTGCCACCAGCAGAGGGACTAGCGGGGGCCATAGACTACATACGCAGTATTTT. Amino acid sequence: CATSRGTSGGHRLHTQYF.

The rearrangement uses TRBV4-1 and TRBJ1-4; no clear D. V was cut by 3 bases and J by 4 bases, with 18 bases left in between. The CDR3 runs 17 residues. Germline assignment: CDR1 MGHRA and CDR2 YSYEKL. CDR3 region: CASSQEYNSIFNEKLFF. In nucleotides, the CDR3 is TGCGCCAGCAGCCAGGAATACAACAGTATCTTTAATGAAAAACTGTTTTTT.

Of note for this clone: Other DNA sequences within the sample encode an identical CDR3. V gene TRBV19 combines with J gene TRBJ1-1; D ambiguous. The CDR3 totals 13 residues. Germline CDR1 LNHDA, CDR2 SQIVND (reference sequence). The ends were cut back, 2 bases at V and 1 base at J, with 5 bases in the middle. Here the CDR3 DNA reads TGTGCCAGTAGTATACCGGGGAACACTGAAGCTTTCTTT. It yields the protein CASSIPGNTEAFF.

V is TRBV28 and J is TRBJ2-7; tentatively, D is TRBD2 (6 bases). The V end was cut by 5 bases, the J end by 2 bases, with 10 bases between. Germline V lookup: CDR1 MDHEN, CDR2 SYDVKM. The CDR3 runs to 13 residues. The chain's CDR3 is CASSRENTYEQYF. The CDR3 DNA reads as TGTGCCAGCAGTCGGGAGAATACCTACGAGCAGTACTTC.